This T cell receptor beta chain was sequenced in a study of T-cell reconstitution after alpha-beta-depleted transplantation in children. This clonotype has just a few counts. Unique molecular identifiers were incorporated when the TCRbeta library was constructed. One entry per CDR3 protein results from TCRdb running MiXCR on the PCR reads. In the table there are a few hundred thousand distinct CDR3 sequences, roughly a tenth of which are singletons. This clonotype was obtained from a human donor who donated a stem cell graft to a child with acute lymphoblastic leukemia. Sequenced here: PBMCs from the stem cell graft donor, sampled from the stem cell graft.

As DNA, the CDR3 is TGTGCCAGCATGGGATTGAACACTGAAGCTTTCTTT. This encodes CASMGLNTEAFF. The chain joins TRBV6-6 to TRBJ1-1; D remains ambiguous. The germline V and J ends were trimmed by 7 bases and 0 bases, with 6 bases remaining between them. The CDR3 is made up of 12 amino acids. The germline V gene encodes CDR1 MNHNY and CDR2 SVGAGI (reference sequence).